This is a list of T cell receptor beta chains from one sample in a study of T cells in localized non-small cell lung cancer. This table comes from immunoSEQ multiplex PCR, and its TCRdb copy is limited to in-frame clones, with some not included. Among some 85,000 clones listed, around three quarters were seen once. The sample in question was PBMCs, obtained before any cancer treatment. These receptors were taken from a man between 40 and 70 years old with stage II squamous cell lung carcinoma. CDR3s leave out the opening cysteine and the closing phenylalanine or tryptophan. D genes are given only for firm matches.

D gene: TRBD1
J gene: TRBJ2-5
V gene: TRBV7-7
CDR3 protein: ASTPGQGASGETQY

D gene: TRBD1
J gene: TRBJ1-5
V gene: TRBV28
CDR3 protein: ASSTTGGRGQPQH

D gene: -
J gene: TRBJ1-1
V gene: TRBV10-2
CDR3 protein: ASNVPSMNTEAF

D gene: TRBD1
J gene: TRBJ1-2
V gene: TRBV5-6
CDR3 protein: ASSFRRGQGFDGYT

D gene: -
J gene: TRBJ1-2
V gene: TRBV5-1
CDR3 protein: ASSPTPPAYGYT

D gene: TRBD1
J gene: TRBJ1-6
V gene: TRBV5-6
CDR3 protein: ASSPDRGNSPLH

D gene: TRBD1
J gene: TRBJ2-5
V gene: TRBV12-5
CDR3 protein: ASGFGTGIGETQY

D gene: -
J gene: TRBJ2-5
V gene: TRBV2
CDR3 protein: ASRSGLQETQY

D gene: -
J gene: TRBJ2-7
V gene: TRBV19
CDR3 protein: ASSIGGGKEQY

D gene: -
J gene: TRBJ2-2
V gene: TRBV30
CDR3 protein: AWSVQNTGELF

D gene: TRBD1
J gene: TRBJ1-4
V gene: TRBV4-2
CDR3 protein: ASSQPGTGDEKLF

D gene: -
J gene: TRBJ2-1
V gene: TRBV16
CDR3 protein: ASSQSKGPSSYNEQF

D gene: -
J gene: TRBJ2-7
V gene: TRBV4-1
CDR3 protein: ASSQPPIREQY

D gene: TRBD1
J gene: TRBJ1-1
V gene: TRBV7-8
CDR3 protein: ASSLAETGGGTEAF

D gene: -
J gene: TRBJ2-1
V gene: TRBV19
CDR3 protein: ASSIQGSYNEQF

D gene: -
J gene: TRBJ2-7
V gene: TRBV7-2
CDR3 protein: ASSTRTGYSYEQY

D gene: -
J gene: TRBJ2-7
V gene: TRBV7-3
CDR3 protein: ASSLNPGGSYEQY

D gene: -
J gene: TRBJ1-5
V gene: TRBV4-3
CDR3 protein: ASSQDSQLPPQH

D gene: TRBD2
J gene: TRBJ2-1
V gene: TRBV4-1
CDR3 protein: ASSQVDLGLAGYNEQF

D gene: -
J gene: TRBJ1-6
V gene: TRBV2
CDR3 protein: ASILGVSSTPLH

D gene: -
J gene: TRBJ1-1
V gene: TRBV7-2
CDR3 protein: ASSLQAAALEAF

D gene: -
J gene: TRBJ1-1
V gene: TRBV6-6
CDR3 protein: ASRPRGGHTEAF

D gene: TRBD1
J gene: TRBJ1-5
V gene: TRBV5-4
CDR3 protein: ASSLGGTGPNQPQH

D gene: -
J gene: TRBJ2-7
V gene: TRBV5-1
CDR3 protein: ASSPGQLTKQY

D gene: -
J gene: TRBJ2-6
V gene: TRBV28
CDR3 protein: ASSYRVGANVLT

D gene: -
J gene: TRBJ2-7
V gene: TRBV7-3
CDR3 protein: ASSLFAGASYEQY